This TCR beta chain was sequenced for a study of siplizumab effects on memory and regulatory T cells. Findings and limits, study-wide: Naive-or-memory phenotypes were unassignable for roughly 80-96% of proliferating CD4+ or CD8+ clones. Where siplizumab was present, mappable alloreactive CD4+ clones averaged approximately 66% Treg-derived, compared with roughly 30% in controls.

Investigators obtained sequences from unstimulated naive, memory, effector memory and TEMRA subsets in a few donor pairs. TCRdb's copy holds only in-frame clones and misses some; the assay was immunoSEQ multiplex PCR. The sample includes over 55,000 clones, less than 90% of them seen just once. The germline V gene encodes CDR1 SGDLS and CDR2 YYNGEE. With V trimmed by 0 bases and J by 5 bases, 6 bases remained unmatched. This CDR3 region has 15 residues. Turning to this clone: What it binds is not known.

This receptor was identified in a human donor in good health. What was sequenced was memory CD4+ T cells sorted from blood. The V call is TRBV9, the J call TRBJ1-1; 8 positions agree with TRBD1. This CDR3 is CASSVEQGVSTEAFF. DNA of the CDR3: TGTGCCAGCAGCGTAGAACAGGGGGTGAGTACTGAAGCTTTCTTT.